The 8 T cell receptor beta chains below come from one sample, sequenced in a study of blood T cell repertoires in COVID-19. Assay: immunoSEQ multiplex PCR; the TCRdb copy retains only in-frame clones and omits some. There are 100,000 to 150,000 clones in the sample; approximately 88% occur only once, and 10% to 13% lies in the top ten. The sequenced sample was peripheral blood. Receptors originate from a man aged 45-65 years with acute or convalescent COVID-19.

CDR3 in amino acids: CASSLNQNRDNEQFF. As DNA, the CDR3 is TGCGCCAGCAGCTTGAACCAAAACAGAGACAATGAGCAGTTCTTC. This chain links TRBV5-1 with TRBJ2-1, with D uncertain. The germline V and J ends were trimmed by 1 base and 5 bases, with 13 bases remaining between them. This CDR3 has 15 residues. CDR1 is SGHRS and CDR2 is YFSETQ in the germline V gene. The full variable domain, its missing parts supplied by reference TRBV5-1 and TRBJ2-1, is KAGVTQTPRYLIKTRGQQVTLSCSPISGHRSVSWYQQTPGQGLQFLFEYFSETQRNKGNFPGRFSGRQFSNSRSEMNVSTLELGDSALYLCASSLNQNRDNEQFFGPGTRLTVL.

CDR3 protein: CASSLDRNTGELFF. The CDR3, as DNA: TGTGCCAGCAGCTTAGACAGGAACACCGGGGAGCTGTTTTTT. The chain combines TRBV11-2 with TRBJ2-2; no clear D gene. Germline assignment: CDR1 SGHAT and CDR2 FQNNGV. This CDR3 comprises 14 residues. V gave up 0 bases and J gave up 1 base, with 3 bases separating them. Full variable domain (missing parts from reference TRBV11-2 and TRBJ2-2): EAGVAQSPRYKIIEKRQSVAFWCNPISGHATLYWYQQILGQGPKLLIQFQNNGVVDDSQLPKDRFSAERLKGVDSTLKIQPAKLEDSAVYLCASSLDRNTGELFFGEGSRLTVL.

The rearrangement links TRBV19 to TRBJ2-2; the match to TRBD2 covers 9 bases. The CDR3 is 15 amino acids. The trim removed 5 bases at V and 6 bases at J, leaving 7 bases unmatched. The V gene's germline CDR1 is LNHDA and CDR2 SQIVND (reference sequence). DNA of the CDR3: TGTGCCAGTAGTGCAAGGACTAGCGAATCCGGGGAGCTGTTTTTT. Translating gives CASSARTSESGELFF.

The J gene is TRBJ2-1, the V gene TRBV19, with 8 bases that match TRBD1. CDR1 LNHDA and CDR2 SQIVND come from the germline V gene (reference sequence). CDR3 size: 16 residues. V was pared by 3 bases and J by 2 bases, with 6 bases of the junction left unmatched. The CDR3 DNA follows: TGTGCCAGTAGTATGATCGGGGGACAGGCCTACAATGAGCAGTTCTTC. Protein: CASSMIGGQAYNEQFF. Full variable domain (remainder filled in from reference TRBV19 and TRBJ2-1): DGGITQSPKYLFRKEGQNVTLSCEQNLNHDAMYWYRQDPGQGLRLIYYSQIVNDFQKGDIAEGYSVSREKKESFPLTVTSAQKNPTAFYLCASSMIGGQAYNEQFFGPGTRLTVL.

V gene TRBV11-2 combines with J gene TRBJ1-1; D uncertain. V was trimmed by 2 bases and J by 1 base, leaving 2 bases between them. This CDR3 is built from 12 residues. The germline V gene has CDR1 SGHAT and CDR2 FQNNGV. The CDR3 nucleotides read TGTGCCAGCAGCTTACGGAACACTGAAGCTTTCTTT. Its translation: CASSLRNTEAFF.

The chain links TRBV4-1 to TRBJ2-7, with D possibly TRBD2 on 5 matching bases. The V and J ends lost 1 base and 2 bases respectively, with 15 bases between them. This CDR3 spans 16 amino acids. CDR1 and CDR2 from the germline V gene are MGHRA and YSYEKL. The CDR3 spells CASSQVWLALPYEQYF. CDR3 coding DNA: TGCGCCAGCAGCCAAGTGTGGCTAGCTTTACCCTACGAGCAGTACTTC.

V is TRBV9 and J is TRBJ2-7; D may be TRBD2 (6 bases). V lost 7 bases, J lost 2 bases, and 13 bases lay in between. Looked up from germline, CDR1 is SGDLS and CDR2 is YYNGEE. The CDR3 has 13 amino acids. The CDR3: CASARGGAYEQYF. In DNA, the CDR3 is TGTGCCAGCGCCCGTGGAGGGGCCTACGAGCAGTACTTC.

The chain links TRBV4-1 to TRBJ1-1, with D unclear. The CDR3 is made up of 12 amino acids. The germline gives CDR1 MGHRA, CDR2 YSYEKL. V was shortened by 5 bases and J by 1 base, with 5 bases between the two germline ends. CDR3 region: CASSGQNTEAFF. The CDR3 coding sequence is TGCGCCAGCAGCGGGCAGAACACTGAAGCTTTCTTT.